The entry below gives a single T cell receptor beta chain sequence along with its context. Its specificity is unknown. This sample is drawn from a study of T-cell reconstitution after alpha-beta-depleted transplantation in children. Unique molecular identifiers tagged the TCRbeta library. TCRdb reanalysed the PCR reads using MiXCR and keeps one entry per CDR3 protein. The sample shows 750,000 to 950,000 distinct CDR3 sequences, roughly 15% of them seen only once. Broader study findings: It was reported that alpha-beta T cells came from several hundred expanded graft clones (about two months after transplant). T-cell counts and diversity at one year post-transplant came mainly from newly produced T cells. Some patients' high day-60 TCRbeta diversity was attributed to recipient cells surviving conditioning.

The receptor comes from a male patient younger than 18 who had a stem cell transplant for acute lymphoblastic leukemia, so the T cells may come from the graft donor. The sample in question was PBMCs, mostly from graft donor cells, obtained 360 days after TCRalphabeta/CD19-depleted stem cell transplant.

CDR3 nucleotide sequence: TGTGCCACCAGCGGCACAGGGGCACTCTACAATGAGCAGTTCTTC. Translation gives CATSGTGALYNEQFF. The chain couples TRBV2 to TRBJ2-1, with TRBD1 matching over 7 bases. CDR3 size: 15 residues. The germline V gene encodes CDR1 SNHLY and CDR2 FYNNEI. The V and J ends lost 10 bases and 3 bases, in that order; junction bases with no gene match: 12.